The 6 T cell receptor beta chains below all came from one sample that was sequenced in a study of T cell responses to AZD1222 COVID-19 vaccine. Assay: immunoSEQ multiplex PCR; the TCRdb copy retains only in-frame clones and omits some. The repertoire holds some 180,000 clones, with around 93% as singletons. The source was peripheral blood, collected 28 days after the second dose of the MenACWY control vaccine. Receptors originate from an adult who received the MenACWY meningococcal vaccine as a control.

The CDR3 loop reads CASSYSSGGLDNEQFF. The DNA for the CDR3 is TGTGCCAGCAGTTACTCTAGCGGGGGGCTCGACAATGAGCAGTTCTTC. The chain is built from TRBV6-2 or TRBV6-3 and TRBJ2-1; 10 bases agree with TRBD2. Germline V gene sequence: CDR1 MNHEY, CDR2 SVGEGT. The V and J ends lost 0 bases and 5 bases, in that order; junction bases with no gene match: 4. This CDR3 spans 16 amino acids.

This rearrangement joins TRBV20-1 to TRBJ1-1, with TRBD1 as a possible D gene (5 bases). With 3 bases removed from V and 1 base from J, the gap between germline ends came to 15 bases. The CDR3 spans 15 residues. Germline lookup yields CDR1 DFQATT and CDR2 SNEGSKA (reference sequence). DNA for the CDR3: TGCAGTGCTAGTCCCAGGGTTGGCACGAACACTGAAGCTTTCTTT. Amino acid sequence: CSASPRVGTNTEAFF.

This clone was detected only a few times. Other DNA sequences in the sample encode the same CDR3. The J gene is TRBJ1-1, the V gene TRBV5-1; unclear D gene. This CDR3 is 13 amino acids long. V was cut by 0 bases and J by 1 base, with 4 bases left in between. Germline V CDR1 and CDR2: SGHRS, YFSETQ. This chain's CDR3 is CASSLGGNTEAFF. In DNA, the CDR3 is TGCGCCAGCAGCTTGGGAGGGAACACTGAAGCTTTCTTT.

Remarks on this clone: Mismatch with germline at one junction end may stem from a read error. The V and J genes are TRBV28 and TRBJ1-1; TRBD1 is a possible D gene (6 bases). Germline CDR1 MDHEN, CDR2 SYDVKM. This CDR3 contains 11 residues. The CDR3 is CASSWGPKPLF. CDR3 nucleotide sequence: TGTGCCAGCAGCTGGGGGCCGAAGCCCCTCTTT.

This clone was recorded only once. V and J are TRBV4-1 and TRBJ1-2, with D maybe TRBD1 (6 bases). The germline V gene encodes CDR1 MGHRA and CDR2 YSYEKL. Between the trimmed V and J ends, which lost 5 bases and 2 bases, there was a span of 18 bases. The CDR3 spans 16 residues. For the CDR3, the DNA is TGCGCCAGCAGCTCTTCAACAGGGATTACAAACTATGGCTACACCTTC. This encodes CASSSSTGITNYGYTF.

The chain is built from TRBV5-5 and TRBJ1-1; D is possibly TRBD1 (6 bases). Trimming removed 3 bases at V and 5 bases at J, with 11 bases between. The CDR3 runs to 13 residues. The germline gives CDR1 SGHKS, CDR2 YYEKEE (reference sequence). CDR3 DNA: TGTGCCAGCAGCTCAGGGGTTAGGACTGAAGCTTTCTTT. Its protein is CASSSGVRTEAFF.